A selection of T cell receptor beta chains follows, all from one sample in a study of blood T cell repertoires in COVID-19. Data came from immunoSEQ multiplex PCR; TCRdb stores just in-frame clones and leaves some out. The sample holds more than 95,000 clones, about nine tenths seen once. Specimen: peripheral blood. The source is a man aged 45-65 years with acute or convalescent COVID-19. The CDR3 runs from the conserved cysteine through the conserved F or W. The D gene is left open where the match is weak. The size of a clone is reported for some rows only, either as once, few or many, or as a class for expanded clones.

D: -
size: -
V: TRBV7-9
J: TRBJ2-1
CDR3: CASSPPTGQTYNEQFF
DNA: TGTGCCAGCAGCCCCCCGACAGGTCAAACCTACAATGAGCAGTTCTTC

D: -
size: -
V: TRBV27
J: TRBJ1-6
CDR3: CATRRGQYNSPLHF
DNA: TGTGCCACCAGGAGGGGACAATATAATTCACCCCTCCACTTT

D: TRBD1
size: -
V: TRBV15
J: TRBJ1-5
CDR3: CATSRAGGRQPQHF
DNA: TGTGCCACCAGCAGAGCAGGGGGCCGTCAGCCCCAGCATTTT

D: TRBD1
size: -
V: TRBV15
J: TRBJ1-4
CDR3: CATSSDRGFGEKLFF
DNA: TGTGCCACCAGCAGCGACAGGGGGTTTGGTGAAAAACTGTTTTTT

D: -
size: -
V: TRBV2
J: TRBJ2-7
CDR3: CASSHLPNEQYF
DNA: TGTGCCAGCAGTCATCTCCCTAACGAGCAGTACTTC

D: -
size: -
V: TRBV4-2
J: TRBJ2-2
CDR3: CASSREENTGELFF
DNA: TGTGCCAGCAGCCGGGAGGAGAACACCGGGGAGCTGTTTTTT

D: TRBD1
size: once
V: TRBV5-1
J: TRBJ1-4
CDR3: CASSFTRTGRNEKLFF
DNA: TGCGCCAGCAGCTTCACCCGGACAGGGCGGAATGAAAAACTGTTTTTT

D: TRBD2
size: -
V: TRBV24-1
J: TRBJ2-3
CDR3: CATSVGAGGASTDTQYF
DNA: TGTGCCACCAGTGTCGGAGCGGGAGGGGCCAGCACAGATACGCAGTATTTT

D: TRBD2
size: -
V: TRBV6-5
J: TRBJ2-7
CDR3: CASSYLAGEAYEQYF
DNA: TGTGCCAGCAGTTACTTAGCGGGAGAGGCCTACGAGCAGTACTTC

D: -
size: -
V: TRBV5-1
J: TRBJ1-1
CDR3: CASSIQVSNTEAFF
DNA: TGCGCCAGCAGCATACAGGTTTCCAACACTGAAGCTTTCTTT

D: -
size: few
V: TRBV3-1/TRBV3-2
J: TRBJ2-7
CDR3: CASSQGSDIYEQYF
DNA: TGTGCCAGCAGCCAAGGCTCCGACATTTACGAGCAGTACTTC

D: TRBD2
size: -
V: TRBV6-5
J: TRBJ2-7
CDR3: CASSYAGGAYEQYF
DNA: TGTGCCAGCAGTTACGCGGGAGGGGCCTACGAGCAGTACTTC

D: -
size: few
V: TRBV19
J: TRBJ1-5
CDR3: CASSIVSQGNQPQHF
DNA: TGTGCCAGTAGTATAGTGTCGCAGGGCAATCAGCCCCAGCATTTT

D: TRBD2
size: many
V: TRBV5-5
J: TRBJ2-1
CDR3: CASSLVGSGSNEQFF
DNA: TGTGCCAGCAGCTTGGTTGGTAGCGGGAGCAATGAGCAGTTCTTC

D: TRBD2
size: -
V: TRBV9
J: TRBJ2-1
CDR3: CASSPQGLAGLVGEQFF
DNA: TGTGCCAGCAGCCCCCAAGGACTAGCGGGGCTGGTGGGTGAGCAGTTCTTC

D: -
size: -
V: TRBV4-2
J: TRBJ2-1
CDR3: CASSQDKNEQFF
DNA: TGTGCCAGCAGCCAAGATAAAAATGAGCAGTTCTTC

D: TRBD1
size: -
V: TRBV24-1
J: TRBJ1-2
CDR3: CATSDPSGTDYGYTF
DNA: TGTGCCACCAGTGATCCTTCCGGGACAGATTATGGCTACACCTTC

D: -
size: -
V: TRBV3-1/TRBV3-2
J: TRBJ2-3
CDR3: CASSRGGTDTQYF
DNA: TGTGCCAGCAGCCGGGGAGGCACAGATACGCAGTATTTT

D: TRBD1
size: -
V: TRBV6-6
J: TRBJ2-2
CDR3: CASSFGTANTGELFF
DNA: TGTGCCAGCAGTTTCGGGACAGCGAACACCGGGGAGCTGTTTTTT

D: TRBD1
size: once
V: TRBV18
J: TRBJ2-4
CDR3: CASSPPSRGLAKNIQYF
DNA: TGTGCCAGCTCACCACCGAGCAGGGGGCTAGCCAAAAACATTCAGTACTTC

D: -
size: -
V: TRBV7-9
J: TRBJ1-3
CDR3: CASSYTGQGNTIYF
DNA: TGTGCCAGCAGCTATACAGGGCAAGGAAACACCATATATTTT

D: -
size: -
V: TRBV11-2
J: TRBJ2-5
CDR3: CASSSPQQVTQYF
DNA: TGTGCCAGCAGCTCGCCTCAGCAGGTGACCCAGTACTTC

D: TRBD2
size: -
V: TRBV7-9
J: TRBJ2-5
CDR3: CASTWEGGETQYF
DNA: TGTGCCAGCACCTGGGAGGGTGGAGAGACCCAGTACTTC

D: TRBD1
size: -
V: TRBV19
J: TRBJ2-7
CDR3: CASSFPPGTGYEQYF
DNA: TGTGCCAGTAGTTTCCCCCCCGGGACAGGGTACGAGCAGTACTTC

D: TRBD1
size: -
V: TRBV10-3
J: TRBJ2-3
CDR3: CAIRIDRVNADTQYF
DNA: TGTGCCATCAGGATAGACAGGGTGAATGCGGATACGCAGTATTTT

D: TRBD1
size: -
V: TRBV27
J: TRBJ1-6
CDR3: CASSFSGNRGRSPLHF
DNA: TGTGCCAGCAGTTTCTCCGGGAACAGGGGACGTTCACCCCTCCACTTT

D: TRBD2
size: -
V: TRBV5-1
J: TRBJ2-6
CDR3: CASSPAWGRGGANVLTF
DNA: TGCGCCAGCAGCCCGGCTTGGGGGAGGGGTGGGGCCAACGTCCTGACTTTC

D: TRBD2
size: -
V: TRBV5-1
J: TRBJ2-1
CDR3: CASSLFFGTSGSSYNEQFF
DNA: TGCGCCAGCAGCTTGTTTTTTGGGACTAGCGGGAGCTCCTACAATGAGCAGTTCTTC

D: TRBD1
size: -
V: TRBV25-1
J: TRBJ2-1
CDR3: CASSAPRQGGEDEQFF
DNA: TGTGCCAGCAGTGCACCTCGACAGGGGGGTGAGGATGAGCAGTTCTTC

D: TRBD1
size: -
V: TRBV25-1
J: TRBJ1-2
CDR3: CASSGGTGGAYGYTF
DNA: TGTGCCAGCAGTGGAGGGACAGGGGGCGCCTATGGCTACACCTTC

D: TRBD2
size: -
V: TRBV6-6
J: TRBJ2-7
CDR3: CASSHGPGLAGAPYEQYF
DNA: TGTGCCAGCAGTCACGGACCGGGACTAGCGGGAGCACCCTACGAGCAGTACTTC

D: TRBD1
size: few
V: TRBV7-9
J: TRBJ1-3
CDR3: CASSFGQGAGNTIYF
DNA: TGTGCCAGCAGCTTTGGACAGGGGGCCGGAAACACCATATATTTT

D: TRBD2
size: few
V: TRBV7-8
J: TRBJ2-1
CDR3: CASSLGGGRHNEQFF
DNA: TGTGCCAGCAGCTTAGGGGGCGGGAGACACAATGAGCAGTTCTTC

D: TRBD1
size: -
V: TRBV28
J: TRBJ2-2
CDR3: CASSLGTGETGELFF
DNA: TGTGCCAGCAGTTTGGGTACAGGGGAAACCGGGGAGCTGTTTTTT

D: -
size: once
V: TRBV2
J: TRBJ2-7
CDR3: CASSVGQAYEQYF
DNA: TGTGCCAGCAGCGTTGGACAAGCCTACGAGCAGTACTTC

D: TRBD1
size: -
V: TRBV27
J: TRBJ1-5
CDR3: CASRARVTGSLTNQPQHF
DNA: TGTGCCAGTCGGGCCCGGGTGACAGGGTCACTCACTAATCAGCCCCAGCATTTT

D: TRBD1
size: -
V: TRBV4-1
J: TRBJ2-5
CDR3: CASSQGDRGQETQYF
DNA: TGCGCCAGCAGCCAAGGGGACAGGGGGCAAGAGACCCAGTACTTC

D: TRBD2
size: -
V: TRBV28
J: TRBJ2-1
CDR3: CASTLAGEWNEQFF
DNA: TGTGCCAGCACTTTAGCGGGGGAGTGGAATGAGCAGTTCTTC

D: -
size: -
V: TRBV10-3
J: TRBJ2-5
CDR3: CAIGGVGETQYF
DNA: TGTGCCATCGGCGGGGTGGGGGAGACCCAGTACTTC

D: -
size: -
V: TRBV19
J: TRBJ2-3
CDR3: CASSIGFSADTQYF
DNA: TGTGCCAGTAGTATTGGCTTTAGCGCGGATACGCAGTATTTT

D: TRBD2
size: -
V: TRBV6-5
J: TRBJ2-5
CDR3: CASAGDRGATQYF
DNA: TGTGCCAGCGCGGGGGATAGGGGCGCGACCCAGTACTTC

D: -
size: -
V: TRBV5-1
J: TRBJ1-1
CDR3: CASSLGQQNTEAFF
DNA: TGCGCCAGCAGCTTAGGACAGCAGAACACTGAAGCTTTCTTT

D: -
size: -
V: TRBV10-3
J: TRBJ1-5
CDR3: CAISDIGAIQPQHF
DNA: TGTGCCATCAGTGATATAGGGGCGATTCAGCCCCAGCATTTT

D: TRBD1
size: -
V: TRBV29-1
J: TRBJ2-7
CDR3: CSVTGTDSYEQYF
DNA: TGCAGCGTCACCGGGACAGACTCCTACGAGCAGTACTTC

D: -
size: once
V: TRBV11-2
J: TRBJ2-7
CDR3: CASSLAVDEQYF
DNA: TGTGCCAGCAGCTTAGCGGTCGACGAGCAGTACTTC

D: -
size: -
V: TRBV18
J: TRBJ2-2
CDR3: CASSLNNVRGTNTGELFF
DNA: TGTGCCAGCTCACTAAACAATGTCAGGGGCACAAACACCGGGGAGCTGTTTTTT

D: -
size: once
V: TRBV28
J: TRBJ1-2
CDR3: CASSLPTGSYTF
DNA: TGTGCCAGCAGTTTACCGACAGGAAGCTACACCTTC

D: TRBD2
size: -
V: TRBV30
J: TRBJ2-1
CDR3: CAWSGTSGSGFRYNEQFF
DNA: TGTGCCTGGAGCGGGACTAGCGGGAGTGGTTTCAGGTACAATGAGCAGTTCTTC

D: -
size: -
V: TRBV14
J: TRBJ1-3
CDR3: CASSQETVAGNTIYF
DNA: TGTGCCAGCAGCCAGGAGACAGTGGCAGGAAACACCATATATTTT

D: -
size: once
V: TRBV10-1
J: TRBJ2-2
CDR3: CASSGSLAGELFF
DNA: TGCGCCAGCAGTGGGAGTTTGGCCGGGGAGCTGTTTTTT

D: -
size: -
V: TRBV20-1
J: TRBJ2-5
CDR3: CSAKTGETQYF
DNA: TGCAGTGCTAAAACCGGGGAGACCCAGTACTTC

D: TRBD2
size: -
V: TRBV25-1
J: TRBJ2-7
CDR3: CASSESGRIHEQYF
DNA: TGTGCCAGCAGTGAAAGCGGGAGAATCCACGAGCAGTACTTC

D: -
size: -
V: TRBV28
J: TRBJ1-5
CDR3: CASSLRLSNQPQHF
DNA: TGTGCCAGCAGTTTGCGGCTTAGCAATCAGCCCCAGCATTTT

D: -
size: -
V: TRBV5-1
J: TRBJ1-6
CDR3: CASSLTGNNSPLHF
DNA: TGCGCCAGCAGCTTGACAGGGAATAATTCACCCCTCCACTTT

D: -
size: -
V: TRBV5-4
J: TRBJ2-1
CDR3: CASSLGGLYNEQFF
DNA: TGTGCCAGCAGCTTAGGAGGGCTCTACAATGAGCAGTTCTTC

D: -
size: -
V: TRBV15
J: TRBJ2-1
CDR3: CATRARAGGYNEQFF
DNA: TGTGCCACCAGGGCGCGAGCGGGCGGCTACAATGAGCAGTTCTTC

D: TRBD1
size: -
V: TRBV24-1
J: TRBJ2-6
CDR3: CATSDWDRVTGANVLTF
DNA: TGTGCCACCAGTGATTGGGACAGGGTCACTGGGGCCAACGTCCTGACTTTC

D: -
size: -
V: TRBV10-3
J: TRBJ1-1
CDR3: CAISPVGDRGTEAFF
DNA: TGTGCCATCAGCCCGGTGGGAGACCGGGGCACTGAAGCTTTCTTT

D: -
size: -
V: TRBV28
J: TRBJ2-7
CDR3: CASSLFIGEQYF
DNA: TGTGCCAGCAGCCTATTTATCGGGGAGCAGTACTTC

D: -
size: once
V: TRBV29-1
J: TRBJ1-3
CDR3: CSTLEGSGNTIYF
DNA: TGCAGCACCTTGGAGGGGTCTGGAAACACCATATATTTT